Here is one T cell receptor beta chain with its context. After removal of 4 bases from V and 6 bases from J, the junction contained 11 bases not matched to a gene. This CDR3 has 17 amino acids. Looked up from germline, CDR1 is MNHEY and CDR2 is SMNVEV (reference sequence). Method: immunoSEQ multiplex PCR; TCRdb's copy keeps in-frame clones and lacks some. The sample contains under 200,000 clones, 80% to 90% of which appear only once. This sample was included in a study of control samples from healthy donors and cancer patients. The origin of this receptor is a woman aged 25 to 39 in good health. Sequenced material: blood. The rearrangement uses TRBV27 and TRBJ2-7, with 14 bases identical to TRBD2. CDR3 nucleotide sequence: TGTGCCAGCAGTTCGAGACTAGCGGGAGGGTTGCGGAGCGAGCAGTACTTC. Translating it yields CASSSRLAGGLRSEQYF.